This is a list of T cell receptor beta chains from one sample in a study of blood T cell repertoires in COVID-19. TCRdb's table, derived via immunoSEQ multiplex PCR, lists solely in-frame clones and lacks some. The sample yields about 110,000 clones, approximately 88% seen once. Material: peripheral blood. The receptors were sampled from a man aged 45 to 65 with active or convalescent COVID-19. The CDR3 runs from the conserved cysteine through the conserved F or W.

v_call,j_call,cdr3_aa
TRBV29-1,TRBJ2-2,CSVGGTGGSRTGELFF
TRBV3-1/TRBV3-2,TRBJ1-2,CASSQDSDSTHGYTF
TRBV11-2,TRBJ2-1,CASRASRGSEQFF
TRBV28,TRBJ1-6,CASSLTGTENSPLHF
TRBV5-1,TRBJ2-7,CASSLLSRGGYEQYF
TRBV7-9,TRBJ2-1,CASRLVAGYNEQFF
TRBV9,TRBJ1-5,CASSVGVNQPQHF
TRBV29-1,TRBJ1-1,CSVRRGGADTEAFF
TRBV10-3,TRBJ2-1,CAIRSRDSSSYNEQFF
TRBV25-1,TRBJ1-5,CASSAGQGRQHF
TRBV10-3,TRBJ2-7,CATSGPGGEQYF
TRBV6-4,TRBJ2-1,CASSDLARGEQFF
TRBV4-3,TRBJ1-3,CASSQDWAAGGNTIYF
TRBV6-5,TRBJ2-3,CASGGSVDTQYF
TRBV6-5,TRBJ1-6,CASSYSGQFRNSPLHF
TRBV5-1,TRBJ2-3,CASSLNFADTQYF
TRBV28,TRBJ1-5,CASSLYPGHINQPQHF
TRBV11-3,TRBJ1-1,CASSPRQGKAFF
TRBV7-2,TRBJ1-3,CASSQTVAGNTIYF
TRBV3-1/TRBV3-2,TRBJ2-3,CASSQPLAGGLGDTQYF
TRBV20-1,TRBJ2-5,CSASWAETQYF
TRBV7-2,TRBJ2-5,CASSYDRGMGETQYF
TRBV18,TRBJ2-7,CASSPWRELHEQYF
TRBV7-8,TRBJ2-3,CASSETSGIGDTQYF
TRBV24-1,TRBJ2-2,CATSGRTNTGELFF
TRBV7-8,TRBJ2-7,CASSSGTDNYEQYF
TRBV9,TRBJ2-1,CASSPKPGQGDEQFF
TRBV18,TRBJ2-7,CASSPAVGQEEQYF
TRBV5-1,TRBJ2-5,CASRDRGLVGMAQYF
TRBV19,TRBJ1-1,CASSLLDRARGEAFF
TRBV4-1,TRBJ1-2,CASSQGPTAEQGDYGYTF
TRBV5-4,TRBJ2-1,CASSFGRSYNEQFF
TRBV29-1,TRBJ2-1,CSVAGGSSYNEQFF
TRBV4-1,TRBJ2-1,CASSHWGGSDYEQFF
TRBV5-1,TRBJ2-1,CASSQQGGLSYNEQFF
TRBV4-3,TRBJ1-3,CASSQVSGTVSGNTIYF
TRBV27,TRBJ1-2,CASSPAQGFYGYTF
TRBV4-3,TRBJ1-4,CASSQGEGLWEKLFF
TRBV21-1,TRBJ2-1,CASSEMRGYLAGDSYNEQFF
TRBV6-9,TRBJ2-1,CASSYNSGSANEQFF
TRBV7-9,TRBJ2-7,CASSFTGYEQYF
TRBV12-3/TRBV12-4,TRBJ1-5,CASSSPGQPQHF
TRBV7-2,TRBJ2-1,CASSLGWTRDEQFF
TRBV4-1,TRBJ1-1,CASSQVGILRPEAFF
TRBV18,TRBJ1-4,CASSPSGGDEKLFF
TRBV6-5,TRBJ2-5,CARSRGPQETQYF
TRBV19,TRBJ1-5,CASSKTSSNQPQHF
TRBV11-2,TRBJ2-7,CASSPRLYDYEQYF
TRBV25-1,TRBJ2-7,CASSESPTSGYSYEQYF
TRBV12-3/TRBV12-4,TRBJ1-4,CASSRDTQKLFF
TRBV28,TRBJ1-5,CASRAGGASNQPQHF
TRBV10-3,TRBJ2-1,CAISPGTSGNNEQFF
TRBV4-3,TRBJ2-7,CASSRLPGQGSDEQYF